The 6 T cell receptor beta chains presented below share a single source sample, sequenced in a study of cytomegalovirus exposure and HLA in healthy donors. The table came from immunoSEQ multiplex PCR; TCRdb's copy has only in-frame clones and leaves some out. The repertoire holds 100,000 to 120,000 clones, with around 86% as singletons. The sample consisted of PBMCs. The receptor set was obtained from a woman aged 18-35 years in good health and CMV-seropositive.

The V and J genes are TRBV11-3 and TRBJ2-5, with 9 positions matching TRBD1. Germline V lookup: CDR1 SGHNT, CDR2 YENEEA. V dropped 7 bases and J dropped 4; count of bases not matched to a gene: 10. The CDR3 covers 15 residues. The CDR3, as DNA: TGTGCCAGCACCCTAGAGACAGGGGGGACAGAGACCCAGTACTTC. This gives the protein CASTLETGGTETQYF. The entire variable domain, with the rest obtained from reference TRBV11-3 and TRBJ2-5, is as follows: EAGVVQSPRYKIIEKKQPVAFWCNPISGHNTLYWYLQNLGQGPELLIRYENEEAVDDSQLPKDRFSAERLKGVDSTLKIQPAELGDSAVYLCASTLETGGTETQYFGPGTRLLVL.

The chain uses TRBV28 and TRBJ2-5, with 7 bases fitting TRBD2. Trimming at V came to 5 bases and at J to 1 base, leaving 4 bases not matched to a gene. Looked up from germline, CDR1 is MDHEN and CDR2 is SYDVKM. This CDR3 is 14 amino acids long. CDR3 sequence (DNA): TGTGCCAGCAGTGTTCTAGCGGTCCAAGAGACCCAGTACTTC. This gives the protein CASSVLAVQETQYF.

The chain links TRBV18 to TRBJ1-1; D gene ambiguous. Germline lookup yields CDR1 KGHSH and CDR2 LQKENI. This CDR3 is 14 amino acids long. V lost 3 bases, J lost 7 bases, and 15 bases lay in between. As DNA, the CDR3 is TGTGCCAGCTCACCGTTGGGAGGCAGGAGTGAAGCTTTCTTT. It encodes CASSPLGGRSEAFF.

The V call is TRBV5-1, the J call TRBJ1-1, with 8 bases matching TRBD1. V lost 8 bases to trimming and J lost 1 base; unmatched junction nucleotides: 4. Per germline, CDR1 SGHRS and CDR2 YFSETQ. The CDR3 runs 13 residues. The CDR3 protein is CASSQGANTEAFF. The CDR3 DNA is TGCGCCAGTTCCCAGGGGGCGAACACTGAAGCTTTCTTT.

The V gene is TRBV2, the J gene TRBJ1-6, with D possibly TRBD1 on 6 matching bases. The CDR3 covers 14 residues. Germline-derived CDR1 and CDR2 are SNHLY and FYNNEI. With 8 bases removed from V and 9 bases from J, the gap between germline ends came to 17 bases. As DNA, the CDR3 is TGTGCCAGCGCAGAACAGGGCCCTCGTTCACCCCTCCACTTT. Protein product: CASAEQGPRSPLHF.

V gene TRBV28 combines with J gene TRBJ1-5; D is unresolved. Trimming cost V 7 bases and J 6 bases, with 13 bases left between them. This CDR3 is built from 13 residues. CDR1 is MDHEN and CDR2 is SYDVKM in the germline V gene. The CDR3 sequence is CASNPRISQPQHF. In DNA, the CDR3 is TGTGCCAGCAACCCACGTATCAGTCAGCCCCAGCATTTT.